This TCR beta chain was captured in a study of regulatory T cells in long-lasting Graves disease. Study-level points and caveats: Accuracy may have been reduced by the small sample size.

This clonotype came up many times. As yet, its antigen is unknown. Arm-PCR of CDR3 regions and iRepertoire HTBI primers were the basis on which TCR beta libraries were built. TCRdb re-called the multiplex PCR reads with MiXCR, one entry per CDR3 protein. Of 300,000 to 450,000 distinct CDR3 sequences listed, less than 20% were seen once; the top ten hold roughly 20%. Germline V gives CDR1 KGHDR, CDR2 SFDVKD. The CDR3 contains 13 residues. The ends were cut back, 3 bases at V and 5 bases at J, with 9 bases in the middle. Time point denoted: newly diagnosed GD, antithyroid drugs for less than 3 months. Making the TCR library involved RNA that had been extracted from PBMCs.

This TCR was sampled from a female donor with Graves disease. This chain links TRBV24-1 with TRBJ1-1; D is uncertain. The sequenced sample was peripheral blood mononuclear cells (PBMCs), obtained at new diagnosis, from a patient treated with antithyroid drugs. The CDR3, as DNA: TGTGCCACCAGTGATGCGGGGAGGACTGAAGCTTTCTTT. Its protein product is CATSDAGRTEAFF.